These 18 T cell receptor beta chains were sequenced from one sample in a study of CD8+CD57+ T cells in acquired aplastic anemia. The TCR beta profiling, which covered VDJ combination and CDR3 sequence, was carried out using genomic DNA as the template. TCRdb reanalysed the reads using MiXCR and keeps one entry per CDR3 protein. The repertoire holds about 160,000 distinct CDR3 sequences, with around 40% as singletons. What was sequenced was sorted CD4+, CD8+, or CD8+CD57+ T cells (not recorded which) from PBMCs. Every receptor here comes from a human donor in good health.

This clonotype was counted ten times or more. The rearrangement joins TRBV12-3 or TRBV12-4 to TRBJ1-1; D ambiguous. This CDR3 contains 13 residues. The V and J ends lost 2 bases and 1 base respectively, with 5 bases between them. The CDR3 bases are TGTGCCAGCAGTTTAAAGGCGAACACTGAAGCTTTCTTT. Translation: CASSLKANTEAFF.

The chain joins TRBV11-1 to TRBJ1-1, with unresolved D. CDR3 length: 13 residues. Germline V gene lookup returns CDR1 SGHAT and CDR2 FQDESV (reference sequence). Deletions cut 5 bases from V and 7 bases from J, with 14 bases between. The CDR3 DNA reads as TGTGCCAGCAGCGTCCGGGAGGATATTGAAGCTTTCTTT. Translated: CASSVREDIEAFF.

This clonotype was recorded at least ten times. The V call is TRBV4-1, the J call TRBJ2-7; D could derive from TRBD1 or TRBD2 (5 bases each). Deletions cut 5 bases from V and 0 bases from J, with 14 bases between. CDR3 length: 15 amino acids. The V gene's germline CDR1 is MGHRA and CDR2 YSYEKL. CDR3 sequence: CASSVDRTSSYEQYF. The DNA of the CDR3 is TGCGCCAGCAGCGTCGACAGAACTAGCTCCTACGAGCAGTACTTC.

This clonotype was seen many times. The gene calls are TRBV20-1 and TRBJ2-2; D perhaps matches TRBD1 (6 bases). CDR1 is DFQATT, CDR2 SNEGSKA, per germline (reference sequence). V shed 4 bases and J shed 1 base, with 10 bases lying between them. The CDR3 runs 14 residues. This CDR3 is CSATTQGNTGELFF. In DNA form, the CDR3 reads TGCAGTGCTACCACACAGGGGAACACCGGGGAGCTGTTTTTT.

This clonotype was detected only once. The chain has TRBV20-1 and TRBJ2-1; no reliable D call. Germline V gene lookup returns CDR1 DFQATT and CDR2 SNEGSKA (reference sequence). The V and J ends lost 2 bases and 2 bases respectively, with 7 bases between them. CDR3 length: 13 amino acids. The CDR3 DNA follows: TGCAGTGCTAGACTCGAACCCTACAATGAGCAGTTCTTC. This gives the protein CSARLEPYNEQFF.

The J gene is TRBJ2-7, the V gene TRBV19, with D possibly being TRBD2 (5 bases). The CDR3 extends over 14 amino acids. The V gene's germline CDR1 is LNHDA and CDR2 SQIVND (reference sequence). Deletions cut 3 bases from V and 2 bases from J, with 11 bases between. Here the CDR3 reads CASSISEGPYEQYF. CDR3 coding DNA: TGTGCCAGTAGTATTAGTGAGGGCCCCTACGAGCAGTACTTC.

The rearrangement uses TRBV4-1 and TRBJ1-1; D is unclear. This CDR3 comprises 15 residues. Germline loops: CDR1 MGHRA, CDR2 YSYEKL. Trimming removed 0 bases from V and 5 bases from J, with 13 bases in between. The CDR3 region is CASSQDEYVGTEAFF. CDR3 DNA sequence: TGCGCCAGCAGCCAAGATGAGTACGTTGGGACTGAAGCTTTCTTT.

This clonotype was seen at least ten times. The chain is built from TRBV12-3 or TRBV12-4 and TRBJ1-5; D may be TRBD1 (6 bases). With 2 bases removed from V and 6 bases from J, the gap between germline ends came to 14 bases. This CDR3 has 15 residues. The CDR3 bases are TGTGCCAGCAGTTTATCCAACAGGGTCGGTCAGCCCCAGCATTTT. Translated, it gives CASSLSNRVGQPQHF.

V is TRBV10-3 and J is TRBJ2-5; TRBD2 matches 11 bases. CDR3 length: 14 amino acids. With 9 bases clipped from V and 5 bases from J, the junction kept 8 bases outside the gene matches. Germline V gene lookup returns CDR1 ENHRY and CDR2 SYGVKD. CDR3 coding DNA: TGTGCCATAGGGGTAGCGGGAGGGCCGGAGACCCAGTACTTC. Encoded protein: CAIGVAGGPETQYF.

The J gene is TRBJ1-5, the V gene TRBV3-1, with 12 bases that match TRBD1. Unmatched junction bases numbered 14, after V lost 4 bases and J lost 1 base. From germline, CDR1 is LGHDT and CDR2 YNNKEL (reference sequence). CDR3 size: 20 residues. CDR3 nucleotides: TGTGCCAGCAGCCCTCTCCCTCCGGGACAGGGGGCGCCGAGCAATCAGCCCCAGCATTTT. Protein sequence: CASSPLPPGQGAPSNQPQHF.

The chain joins TRBV7-8 to TRBJ1-2, with D perhaps matching TRBD1 (6 bases). The CDR3 contains 15 residues. Deletions cut 2 bases from V and 8 bases from J, with 18 bases between. Germline values: CDR1 SGHVS, CDR2 FQNEAQ. The CDR3 is CASSLIAGATGGYTF. CDR3 bases: TGTGCCAGCAGCTTAATAGCGGGGGCGACGGGAGGCTACACCTTC. The complete variable domain, with remaining parts taken from reference TRBV7-8 and TRBJ1-2, reads GAGVSQSPRYKVAKRGQDVALRCDPISGHVSLFWYQQALGQGPEFLTYFQNEAQLDKSGLPSDRFFAERPEGSVSTLKIQRTQQEDSAVYLCASSLIAGATGGYTFGSGTRLTVV.

The table lists this clonotype with many counts. This chain's CDR3 is CASSLAGSSNQPQHF. The CDR3 DNA is TGTGCCAGCAGCTTAGCCGGAAGTAGCAATCAGCCCCAGCATTTT. This chain uses TRBV7-8 with TRBJ1-5; D gene uncertain. This CDR3 has 15 amino acids. Per germline, CDR1 SGHVS and CDR2 FQNEAQ. The germline V and J ends were trimmed by 0 bases and 0 bases, with 6 bases remaining between them.

This clonotype was detected many times. The V call is TRBV19, the J call TRBJ2-1, with TRBD2 identical over 9 bases. CDR1 and CDR2 from the germline V gene are LNHDA and SQIVND (reference sequence). This CDR3 is built from 15 residues. V gave up 1 base and J gave up 7 bases; unmatched junction bases: 5. The CDR3 DNA sequence: TGTGCCAGTAGTATAGGCGGGAGGGGTAGAAATGAGCAGTTCTTC. Protein sequence: CASSIGGRGRNEQFF.

J is TRBJ2-1 and V is TRBV3-1; 7 bases fit TRBD2. The CDR3 consists of 14 residues. Germline V gene sequence: CDR1 LGHDT, CDR2 YNNKEL (reference sequence). Trimming removed 0 bases from V and 8 bases from J; junction bases left unmatched: 4. CDR3 sequence: CASSQEWLADEQFF. CDR3 nucleotide sequence: TGTGCCAGCAGCCAAGAATGGCTAGCGGATGAGCAGTTCTTC.

V is TRBV20-1 and J is TRBJ2-7; D is possibly TRBD1 (6 bases). The CDR3 loop spans 12 amino acids. The germline CDR1 and CDR2 sequences are DFQATT and SNEGSKA (reference sequence). The chain's CDR3 is CSAGKGAYEQYF. The CDR3 nucleotides are TGCAGCGCTGGGAAGGGGGCCTACGAGCAGTACTTC.

The chain uses TRBV9 and TRBJ1-2, with 7 bases that match TRBD1. Unmatched junction bases numbered 8, after V lost 4 bases and J lost 8 bases. This CDR3 comprises 13 residues. CDR1 and CDR2 (germline): SGDLS, YYNGEE. CDR3 coding DNA: TGTGCCAGCAGCCCACAGGGGCCGGAAGGCTACACCTTC. Translated: CASSPQGPEGYTF.

This clonotype was detected many times. The chain carries TRBV5-6 and TRBJ2-5; a weak D match, TRBD1 (7 bases). This CDR3 spans 15 amino acids. CDR1 SGHDT and CDR2 YYEEEE come from the germline V gene. The V end lost 4 bases, the J end lost 4 bases, and 17 bases lay between the germline ends. Here the CDR3 reads CASSGSGGLRETQYF. Written as DNA, the CDR3 is TGTGCCAGCAGCGGATCAGGGGGGTTGCGAGAGACCCAGTACTTC. Full variable domain (outside the CDR3, taken from reference TRBV5-6 and TRBJ2-5): DAGVTQSPTHLIKTRGQQVTLRCSPKSGHDTVSWYQQALGQGPQFIFQYYEEEERQRGNFPDRFSGHQFPNYSSELNVNALLLGDSALYLCASSGSGGLRETQYFGPGTRLLVL.

This clonotype has ten or more counts. This sequence joins TRBV6-5 and TRBJ2-7; D tentatively reads TRBD1 or TRBD2 (6 bases each). V was trimmed by 1 base and J by 0 bases, leaving 13 bases between them. The CDR3 has 16 residues. Germline values: CDR1 MNHEY, CDR2 SVGAGI. The CDR3 sequence is CASSYYGGLASYEQYF. The CDR3 DNA reads as TGTGCCAGCAGTTACTATGGGGGGCTAGCCTCCTACGAGCAGTACTTC.